What follows describes a single T cell receptor beta chain. What antigen it recognizes has not been identified. No per-base quality is available; no much larger clone lies one base away. This record comes from a study of blood T cell repertoires in COVID-19 (dated by TCRdb to 2019 to 2021). Notes on the research overall: The collaborator samples originated in the United States, Italy and Spain and spanned the acute and convalescent phases of COVID-19. The material from the prospective study consisted of cDNA or gDNA derived from T cells, B-cell-depleted T cells, or PBMCs. The dataset comprised deeply sampled blood TCRbeta repertoires from subjects exposed to, actively infected with, or recovered from COVID-19. The repertoires were released in a freely available public database intended as a resource for research on the immune response to SARS-CoV-2. The samples were drawn from the first 160 participants of the ongoing ImmuneRACE study and from 950 to 1,500 subjects provided by 6 global collaborators. The sample metadata nearly always contained a de-identified subject ID, COVID-19 status, age in years and sex. Where available, HLA class I and class II types were taken from metadata supplied by the sample provider and were not determined by assay-based typing. Findings and caveats that apply to the study as a whole: How much clinical and demographic metadata was included differed by source and by participant, and the metadata was provided uncurated.

One collaborating source in Seattle enrolled patients while the patients were actively infected and followed the patients over time throughout the course of disease. The collaborating institutions used their own protocols to collect whole blood in K2EDTA tubes. For TCRbeta analysis, collaborator samples were shipped as frozen whole blood, as isolated PBMCs, or as DNA extracted from either sample type. As encoded in the germline V gene, CDR1 is SQVTM while CDR2 is ANQGSEA. The CDR3 covers 15 residues, taking in both the cysteine and the phenylalanine. Only the CDR3 region is kept as DNA, spanning 45 bases read in frame from base 1. V is trimmed back by 1 base and J by 4 bases, and the junction contains 6 bases that no gene match accounts for. TCRbeta CDR3 regions were amplified from genomic DNA by means of the immunoSEQ Assay, a bias-controlled multiplex PCR. Concerning the study's data processing: The number of nucleated cells in each sample was estimated from the amplification of reference gene primers within the assay. Sequence reads were collapsed and filtered to measure the absolute abundance of every unique TCRbeta CDR3 rearrangement. For each sample, productive Simpson clonality was calculated as the square root of Simpson's diversity index across productive rearrangements. TCRdb provides this immuneACCESS table in a form limited to in-frame rearrangements. Some clones are lacking; in checked studies, under half of them reflect an unresolved V gene, and why the rest are absent is not known. The V and J calls and the clone size are those of that table, but D and trimming were determined from the DNA. For this sample the table gives 410,000 or so clones, of which over 75% were detected only once. The top ten clones comprise less than 2% of the sample.

This TCR was sampled from a middle-aged woman with COVID-19, enrolled during active disease. Source material: peripheral blood. The rearrangement combines TRBV29-1 with TRBJ1-2, with 10 bases aligning to TRBD1. In nucleotides, the sequence is TGCAGCGTTGAAGGCGACAGGGGGCGGGCCTATGGCTACACCTTC. Translated, it reads CSVEGDRGRAYGYTF.